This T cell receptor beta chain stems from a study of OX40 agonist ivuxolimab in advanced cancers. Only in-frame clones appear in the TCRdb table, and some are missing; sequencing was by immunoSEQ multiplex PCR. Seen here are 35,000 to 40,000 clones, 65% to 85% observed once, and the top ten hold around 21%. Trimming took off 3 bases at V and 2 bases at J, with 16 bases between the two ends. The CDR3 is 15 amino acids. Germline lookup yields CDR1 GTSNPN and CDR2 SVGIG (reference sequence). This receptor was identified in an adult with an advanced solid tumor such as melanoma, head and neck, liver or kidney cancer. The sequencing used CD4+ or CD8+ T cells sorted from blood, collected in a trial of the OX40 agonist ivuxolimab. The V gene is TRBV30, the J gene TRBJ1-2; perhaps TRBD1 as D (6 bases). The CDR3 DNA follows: TGTGCCTGGAGCCTGATGGCCGGGACAAACTATGGCTACACCTTC. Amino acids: CAWSLMAGTNYGYTF.